This is a list of T cell receptor beta chains from one sample in a study of cytomegalovirus exposure and HLA in healthy donors. The protocol was immunoSEQ multiplex PCR, while the TCRdb copy is restricted to in-frame clones and leaves out a portion. The sample has roughly 120,000 clones; around 75% are singletons. The specimen was PBMCs. Receptors were obtained from a woman younger than 30 in good health and CMV-seronegative. CDR3s include the opening cysteine and the closing phenylalanine or tryptophan. A D gene is named only where the DNA matches it firmly. Clone size is given for some rows only: seen once, a few or many times, or a class if the clone is expanded.

V: TRBV6-1
size: NA
J: TRBJ2-7
D: NA
DNA: TGTGCCAGCAGTCTGACACTCTACGAGCAGTACTTC
CDR3: CASSLTLYEQYF

V: TRBV2
size: few
J: TRBJ2-6
D: TRBD1
DNA: TGTGCCAGCAGTGAAAAGGGGGCGCGGCTCCCTGGGGCCAACGTCCTGACTTTC
CDR3: CASSEKGARLPGANVLTF

V: TRBV6-1
size: NA
J: TRBJ1-1
D: NA
DNA: TGTGCCAGCAGTGAATGGACAGAGGGAGACACTGAAGCTTTCTTT
CDR3: CASSEWTEGDTEAFF

V: TRBV28
size: NA
J: TRBJ1-1
D: NA
DNA: TGTGCCAGCAGTCCCCTGATAGCGGGTGAAACTGAAGCTTTCTTT
CDR3: CASSPLIAGETEAFF

V: TRBV5-1
size: NA
J: TRBJ2-3
D: TRBD1
DNA: TGCGCCAGCAGCTCCTGGACAGGGGGCACAGATACGCAGTATTTT
CDR3: CASSSWTGGTDTQYF

V: TRBV25-1
size: once
J: TRBJ2-1
D: TRBD2
DNA: TGTGCCAGCAGTGCCCAAACTAGCGGGGGATACAATGAGCAGTTCTTC
CDR3: CASSAQTSGGYNEQFF

V: TRBV2
size: NA
J: TRBJ2-1
D: TRBD1
DNA: TGTGCCAGCAAGCCCGGTGGGACAGTGTACAATGAGCAGTTCTTC
CDR3: CASKPGGTVYNEQFF

V: TRBV27
size: NA
J: TRBJ1-2
D: TRBD1
DNA: TGTGCCAGCAGCGTACAGGGGGGAGGCTATGGCTACACCTTC
CDR3: CASSVQGGGYGYTF

V: TRBV29-1
size: few
J: TRBJ1-6
D: NA
DNA: TGCAGCGTTGGTCTTCGGGATAATTCACCCCTCCACTTT
CDR3: CSVGLRDNSPLHF

V: TRBV5-1
size: NA
J: TRBJ2-7
D: NA
DNA: TGCGCCAGCAGCTTGCGCCTAGGGAGCTACGAGCAGTACTTC
CDR3: CASSLRLGSYEQYF

V: TRBV4-1
size: NA
J: TRBJ1-2
D: TRBD1
DNA: TGCGCCAGCAGCCAAGATAACAGGGGGATGAACTATGGCTACACCTTC
CDR3: CASSQDNRGMNYGYTF

V: TRBV10-3
size: NA
J: TRBJ1-1
D: TRBD1
DNA: TGTGCCACCCGGACAGGGGAAGGCACTGAAGCTTTCTTT
CDR3: CATRTGEGTEAFF

V: TRBV28
size: NA
J: TRBJ2-5
D: NA
DNA: TGTGCCAGCAGATTAAGTCAGAACCAAGAGACCCAGTACTTC
CDR3: CASRLSQNQETQYF

V: TRBV15
size: NA
J: TRBJ1-5
D: NA
DNA: TGTGCCACCAGCAGTAGCTCCCTTACGACGGTTCATCAGCCCCAGCATTTT
CDR3: CATSSSSLTTVHQPQHF

V: TRBV5-6
size: few
J: TRBJ1-2
D: NA
DNA: TGTGCCAGCAGCTCTACAGGGTTTGGCTACACCTTC
CDR3: CASSSTGFGYTF

V: TRBV7-9
size: few
J: TRBJ1-1
D: NA
DNA: TGTGCCAGCAGCTTCCCAGACAGGCCGAACACTGAAGCTTTCTTT
CDR3: CASSFPDRPNTEAFF

V: TRBV6-1
size: few
J: TRBJ2-1
D: TRBD1
DNA: TGTGCCAGCAGTCCTCGACAGGGGGCCAATGAGCAGTTCTTC
CDR3: CASSPRQGANEQFF

V: TRBV7-9
size: NA
J: TRBJ1-2
D: TRBD1
DNA: TGTGCCAGCAGCTTAGCCCCCTCTAGGACAGGGGGATCAGGAGGCTACACCTTC
CDR3: CASSLAPSRTGGSGGYTF

V: TRBV7-6
size: NA
J: TRBJ1-2
D: TRBD1
DNA: TGTGCCAGCAGCACCCGGACAGGGATCGATGGCTACACCTTC
CDR3: CASSTRTGIDGYTF

V: TRBV6-1
size: NA
J: TRBJ1-5
D: NA
DNA: TGTGCCAGCAGAGGGGTCGGTGGTAGCAATCAGCCCCAGCATTTT
CDR3: CASRGVGGSNQPQHF

V: TRBV6-6
size: NA
J: TRBJ2-4
D: NA
DNA: TGTGCCAGCAGTTCAAAGACTAGTGGAAACCTAGGCATTCAGTACTTC
CDR3: CASSSKTSGNLGIQYF

V: TRBV2
size: NA
J: TRBJ2-3
D: NA
DNA: TGTGCCAGCAGCATGGGACTTACGAGCACAGATACGCAGTATTTT
CDR3: CASSMGLTSTDTQYF

V: TRBV9
size: NA
J: TRBJ2-2
D: NA
DNA: TGTGCCAGCAGCTTTCAGGGGGGCACATTCGACACCGGGGAGCTGTTTTTT
CDR3: CASSFQGGTFDTGELFF

V: TRBV27
size: NA
J: TRBJ1-6
D: NA
DNA: TGTGCCAGCAGTTCCCCGGGTTCACCCCTCCACTTT
CDR3: CASSSPGSPLHF

V: TRBV28
size: NA
J: TRBJ2-7
D: NA
DNA: TGTGCCAGCAGCCCAGTCCGCCTCGAGCAGTACTTC
CDR3: CASSPVRLEQYF

V: TRBV5-1
size: few
J: TRBJ1-1
D: NA
DNA: NA
CDR3: CASSLVGSGQGPSNTEAFF

V: TRBV18
size: once
J: TRBJ1-6
D: TRBD1
DNA: TGTGCCAGCTCACCCCTCCCCGGACAGGCCCAAGGGTCACCCCTCCACTTT
CDR3: CASSPLPGQAQGSPLHF

V: TRBV29-1
size: few
J: TRBJ2-2
D: NA
DNA: TGCAGCGTTGCAGGGCCCGCCGGGGAGCTGTTTTTT
CDR3: CSVAGPAGELFF

V: TRBV27
size: NA
J: TRBJ1-6
D: NA
DNA: TGTGCCAGCAGCCCGTCACAGGGAGATTTAGGGACACCCCTCCACTTT
CDR3: CASSPSQGDLGTPLHF